This T cell receptor beta chain is from a study of CD8 T cells in Susac syndrome. Overall study findings and caveats: The study's TCR sequencing and HLA analysis covered a relatively small number of individuals, and the study acknowledged this.

With random hexamers, reverse transcription was performed on about 0.5 to 1 ug of RNA. Amplification of TCR beta CDR3 spanned 54 Vbeta and 13 Jbeta via immunoSEQ multiplex PCR. TCRdb re-called the immunoSEQ multiplex PCR reads with MiXCR, one entry per CDR3 protein. Among 160,000 or so distinct CDR3 sequences, just under 95% were seen once, and the ten largest hold just over 0.13%. This clonotype turned up a few times. What it binds is unknown. A junction end diverges from the germline sequence, so it may reflect a read error. The CDR3 is made up of 12 amino acids. Germline V gives CDR1 SGHRS, CDR2 YFSETQ.

V and J are TRBV5-1 and TRBJ2-5; D uncertain. This clonotype originated in a human donor in good health. The sample was CD4+ T cells from PBMCs. CDR3 sequence (DNA): TGTGCCAGCAGTTTGGATCAAGAGACCCAGTACTTC. Encoded protein: CASSLDQETQYF. Combining the CDR3 with reference TRBV5-1 and TRBJ2-5 gives the whole variable domain KAGVTQTPRYLIKTRGQQVTLSCSPISGHRSVSWYQQTPGQGLQFLFEYFSETQRNKGNFPGRFSGRQFSNSRSEMNVSTLELGDSALYLCASSLDQETQYFGPGTRLLVL.